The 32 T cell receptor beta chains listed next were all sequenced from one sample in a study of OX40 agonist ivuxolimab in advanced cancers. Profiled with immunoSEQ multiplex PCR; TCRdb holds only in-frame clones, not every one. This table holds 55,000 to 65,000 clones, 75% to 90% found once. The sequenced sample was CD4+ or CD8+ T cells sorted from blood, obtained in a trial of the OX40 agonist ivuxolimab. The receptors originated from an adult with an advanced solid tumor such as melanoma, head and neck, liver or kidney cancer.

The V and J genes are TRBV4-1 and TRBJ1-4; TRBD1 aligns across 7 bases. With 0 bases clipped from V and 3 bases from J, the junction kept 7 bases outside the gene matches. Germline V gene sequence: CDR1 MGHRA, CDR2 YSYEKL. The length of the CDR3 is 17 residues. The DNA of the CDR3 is TGCGCCAGCAGCCAAGAAGGGACAGCGAGGCCTAATGAAAAACTGTTTTTT. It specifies CASSQEGTARPNEKLFF.

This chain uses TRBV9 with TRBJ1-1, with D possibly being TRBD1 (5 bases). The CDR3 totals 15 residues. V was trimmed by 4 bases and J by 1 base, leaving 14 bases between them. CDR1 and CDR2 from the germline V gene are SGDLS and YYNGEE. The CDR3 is CASSKDNPSNTEAFF. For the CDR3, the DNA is TGTGCCAGCAGCAAGGACAACCCCTCGAACACTGAAGCTTTCTTT.

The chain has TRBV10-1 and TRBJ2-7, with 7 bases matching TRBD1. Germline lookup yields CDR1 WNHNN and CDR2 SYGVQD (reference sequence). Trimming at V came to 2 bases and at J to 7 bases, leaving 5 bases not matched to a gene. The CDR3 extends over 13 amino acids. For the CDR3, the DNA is TGCGCCAGCAGTGAGGGACAGGCTGGAGAGCAGTACTTC. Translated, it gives CASSEGQAGEQYF.

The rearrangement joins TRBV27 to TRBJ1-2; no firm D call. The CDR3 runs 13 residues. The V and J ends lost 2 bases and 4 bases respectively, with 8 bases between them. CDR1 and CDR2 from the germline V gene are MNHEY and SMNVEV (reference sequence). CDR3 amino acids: CASSLSTAYGYTF. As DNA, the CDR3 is TGTGCCAGCAGTTTAAGTACAGCCTATGGCTACACCTTC.

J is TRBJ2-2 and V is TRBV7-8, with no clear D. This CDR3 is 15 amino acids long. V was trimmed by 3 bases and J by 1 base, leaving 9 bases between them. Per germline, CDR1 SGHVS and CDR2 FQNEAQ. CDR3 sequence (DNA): TGTGCCAGCAGCTTTGGGCCCAGGAACACCGGGGAGCTGTTTTTT. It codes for CASSFGPRNTGELFF.

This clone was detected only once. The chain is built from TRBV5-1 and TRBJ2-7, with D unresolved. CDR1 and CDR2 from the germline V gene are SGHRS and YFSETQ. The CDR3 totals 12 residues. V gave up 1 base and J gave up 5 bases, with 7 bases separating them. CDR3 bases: TGCGCCAGCAGCTTGCTTGGGAACGAGCAGTACTTC. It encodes CASSLLGNEQYF.

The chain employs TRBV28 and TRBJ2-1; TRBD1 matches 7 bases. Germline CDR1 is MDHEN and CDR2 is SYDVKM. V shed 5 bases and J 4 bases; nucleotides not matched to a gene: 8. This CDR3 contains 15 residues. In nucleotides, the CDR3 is TGTGCCAGCAGTCGCCAACAGGGGAGTTACAATGAGCAGTTCTTC. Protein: CASSRQQGSYNEQFF.

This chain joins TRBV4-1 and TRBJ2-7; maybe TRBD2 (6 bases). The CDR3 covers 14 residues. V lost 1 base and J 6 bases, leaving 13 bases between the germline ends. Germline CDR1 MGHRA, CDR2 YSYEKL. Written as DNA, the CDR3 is TGCGCCAGCAGCCAAGTCGGAGGCGGGGTCGAGCAGTACTTC. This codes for CASSQVGGGVEQYF.

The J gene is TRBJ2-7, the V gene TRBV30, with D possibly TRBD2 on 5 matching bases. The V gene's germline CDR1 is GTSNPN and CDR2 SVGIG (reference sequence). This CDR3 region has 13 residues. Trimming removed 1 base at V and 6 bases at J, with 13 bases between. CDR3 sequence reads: CAWSGRGNGEQYF. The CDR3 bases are TGTGCCTGGAGTGGCCGGGGAAATGGCGAGCAGTACTTC. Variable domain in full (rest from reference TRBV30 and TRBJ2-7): SQTIHQWPATLVQPVGSPLSLECTVEGTSNPNLYWYRQAAGRGLQLLFYSVGIGQISSEVPQNLSASRPQDRQFILSSKKLLLSDSGFYLCAWSGRGNGEQYFGPGTRLTVT.

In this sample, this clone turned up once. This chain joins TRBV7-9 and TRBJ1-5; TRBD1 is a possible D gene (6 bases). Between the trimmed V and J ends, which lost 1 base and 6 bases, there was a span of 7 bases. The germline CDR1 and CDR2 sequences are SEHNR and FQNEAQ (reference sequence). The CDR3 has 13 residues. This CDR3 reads CASSLEGGQPQHF. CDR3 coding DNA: TGTGCCAGCAGCTTAGAAGGGGGTCAGCCCCAGCATTTT.

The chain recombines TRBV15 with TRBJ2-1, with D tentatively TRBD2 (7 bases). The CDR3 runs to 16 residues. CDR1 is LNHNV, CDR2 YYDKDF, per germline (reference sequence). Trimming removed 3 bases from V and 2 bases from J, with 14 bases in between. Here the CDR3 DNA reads TGTGCCACCAGCAGGAGGGGGGAGGGCCCCTACAATGAGCAGTTCTTC. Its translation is CATSRRGEGPYNEQFF.

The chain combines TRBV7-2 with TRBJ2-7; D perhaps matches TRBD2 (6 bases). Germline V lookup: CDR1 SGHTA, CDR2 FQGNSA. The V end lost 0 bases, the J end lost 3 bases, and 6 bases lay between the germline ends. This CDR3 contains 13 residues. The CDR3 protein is CASSLATSYEQYF. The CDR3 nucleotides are TGTGCCAGCAGCTTAGCGACTAGCTACGAGCAGTACTTC.

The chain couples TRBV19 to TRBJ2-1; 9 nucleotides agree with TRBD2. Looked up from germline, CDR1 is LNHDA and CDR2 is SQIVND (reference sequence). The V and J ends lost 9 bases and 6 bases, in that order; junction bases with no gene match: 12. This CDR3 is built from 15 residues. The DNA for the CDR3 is TGTGCCAGCCGTCACGCCGCGGGAGGGCCCAATGAGCAGTTCTTC. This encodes CASRHAAGGPNEQFF.

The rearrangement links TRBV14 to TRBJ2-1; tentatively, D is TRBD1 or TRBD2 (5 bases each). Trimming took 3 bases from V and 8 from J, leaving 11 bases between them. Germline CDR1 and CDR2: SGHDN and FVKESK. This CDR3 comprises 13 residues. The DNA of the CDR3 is TGTGCCAGCAGCCAGGGACGCCCGGATGAGCAGTTCTTC. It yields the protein CASSQGRPDEQFF.

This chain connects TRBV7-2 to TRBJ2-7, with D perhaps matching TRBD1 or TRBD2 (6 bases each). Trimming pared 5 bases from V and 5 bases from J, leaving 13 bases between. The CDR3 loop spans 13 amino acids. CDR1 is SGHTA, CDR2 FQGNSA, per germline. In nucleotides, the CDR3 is TGTGCCAGCAGCAAGGGGGACTTAAACGAGCAGTACTTC. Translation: CASSKGDLNEQYF.

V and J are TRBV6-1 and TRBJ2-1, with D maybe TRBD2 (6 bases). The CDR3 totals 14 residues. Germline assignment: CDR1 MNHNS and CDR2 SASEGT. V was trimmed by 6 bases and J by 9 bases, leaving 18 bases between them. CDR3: CASSAGTSVGEQFF. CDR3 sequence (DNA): TGTGCCAGCAGCGCCGGGACTTCGGTCGGTGAGCAGTTCTTC.

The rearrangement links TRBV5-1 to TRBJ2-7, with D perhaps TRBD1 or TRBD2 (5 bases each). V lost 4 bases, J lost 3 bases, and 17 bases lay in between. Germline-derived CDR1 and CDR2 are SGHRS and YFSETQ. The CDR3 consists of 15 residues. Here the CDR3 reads CASSRGTRSVYEQYF. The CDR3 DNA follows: TGCGCCAGCAGCCGTGGGACGAGATCCGTCTACGAGCAGTACTTC.

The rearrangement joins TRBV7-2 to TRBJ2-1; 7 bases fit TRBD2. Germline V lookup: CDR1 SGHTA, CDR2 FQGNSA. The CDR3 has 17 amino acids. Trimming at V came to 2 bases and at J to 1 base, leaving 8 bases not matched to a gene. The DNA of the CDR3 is TGTGCCAGCAGCTTACAAGGAGCTAGCGGTTCCTACAATGAGCAGTTCTTC. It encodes CASSLQGASGSYNEQFF. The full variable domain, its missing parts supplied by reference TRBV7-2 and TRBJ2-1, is GAGVSQSPSNKVTEKGKDVELRCDPISGHTALYWYRQSLGQGLEFLIYFQGNSAPDKSGLPSDRFSAERTGGSVSTLTIQRTQQEDSAVYLCASSLQGASGSYNEQFFGPGTRLTVL.

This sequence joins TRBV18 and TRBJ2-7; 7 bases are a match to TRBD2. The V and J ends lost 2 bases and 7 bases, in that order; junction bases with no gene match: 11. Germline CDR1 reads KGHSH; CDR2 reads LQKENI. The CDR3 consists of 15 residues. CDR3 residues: CASSPVMAGEGEQYF. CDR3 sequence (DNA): TGTGCCAGCTCACCAGTGATGGCGGGAGAGGGTGAGCAGTACTTC. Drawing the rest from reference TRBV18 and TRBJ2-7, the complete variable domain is NAGVMQNPRHLVRRRGQEARLRCSPMKGHSHVYWYRQLPEEGLKFMVYLQKENIIDESGMPKERFSAEFPKEGPSILRIQQVVRGDSAAYFCASSPVMAGEGEQYFGPGTRLTVT.

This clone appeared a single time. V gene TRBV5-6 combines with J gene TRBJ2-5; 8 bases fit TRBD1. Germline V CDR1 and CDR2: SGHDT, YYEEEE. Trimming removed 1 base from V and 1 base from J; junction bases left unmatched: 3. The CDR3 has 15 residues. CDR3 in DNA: TGTGCCAGCAGCTTGCCCGGGACAGGCCAAGAGACCCAGTACTTC. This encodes CASSLPGTGQETQYF.

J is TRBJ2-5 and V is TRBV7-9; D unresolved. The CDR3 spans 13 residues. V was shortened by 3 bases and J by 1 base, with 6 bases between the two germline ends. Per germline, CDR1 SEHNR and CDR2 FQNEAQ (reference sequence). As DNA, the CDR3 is TGTGCCAGCAGCTTCAACGGCCAAGAGACCCAGTACTTC. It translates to CASSFNGQETQYF.

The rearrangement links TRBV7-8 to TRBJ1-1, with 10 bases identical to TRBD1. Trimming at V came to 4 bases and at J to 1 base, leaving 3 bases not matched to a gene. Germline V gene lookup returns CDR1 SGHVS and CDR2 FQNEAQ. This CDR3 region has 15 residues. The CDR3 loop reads CASSSGDRGNTEAFF. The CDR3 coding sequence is TGTGCCAGCAGCTCTGGGGACAGGGGGAACACTGAAGCTTTCTTT.

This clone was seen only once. CDR3 amino acids: CASSQTGGPYEQYF. CDR3 in DNA: TGTGCCAGCAGCCAGACAGGGGGCCCCTACGAGCAGTACTTC. The chain joins TRBV7-2 to TRBJ2-7; the match to TRBD1 covers 10 bases. Unmatched junction bases numbered 3, after V lost 5 bases and J lost 2 bases. CDR3 length: 14 residues. Germline assignment: CDR1 SGHTA and CDR2 FQGNSA.

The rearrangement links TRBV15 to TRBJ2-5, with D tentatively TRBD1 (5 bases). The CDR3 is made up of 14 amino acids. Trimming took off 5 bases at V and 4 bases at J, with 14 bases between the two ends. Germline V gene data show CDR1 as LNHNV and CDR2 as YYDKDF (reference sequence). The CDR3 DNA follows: TGTGCCACCAGCCAGCCCAGGGTCCGAGAGACCCAGTACTTC. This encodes CATSQPRVRETQYF.

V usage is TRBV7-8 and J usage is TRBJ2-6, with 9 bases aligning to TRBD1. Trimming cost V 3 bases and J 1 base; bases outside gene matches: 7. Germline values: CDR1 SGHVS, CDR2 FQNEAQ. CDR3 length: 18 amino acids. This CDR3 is CASSFGTGSPSGANVLTF. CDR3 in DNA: TGTGCCAGCAGCTTTGGGACAGGGTCCCCTTCTGGGGCCAACGTCCTGACTTTC.

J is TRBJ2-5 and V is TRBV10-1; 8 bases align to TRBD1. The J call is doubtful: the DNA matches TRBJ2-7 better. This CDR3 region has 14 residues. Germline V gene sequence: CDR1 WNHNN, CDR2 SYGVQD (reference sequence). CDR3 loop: CARPWDRRTYEQYF. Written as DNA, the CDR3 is TGCGCCAGACCCTGGGACAGGAGAACCTACGAGCAGTACTTC.

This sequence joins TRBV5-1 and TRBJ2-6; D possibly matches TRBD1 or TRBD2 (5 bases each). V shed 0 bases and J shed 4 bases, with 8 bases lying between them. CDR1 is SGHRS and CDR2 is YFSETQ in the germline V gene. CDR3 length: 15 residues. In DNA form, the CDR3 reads TGCGCCAGCAGCTTGGGAGGGGCCGGGGCCAACGTCCTGACTTTC. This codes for CASSLGGAGANVLTF. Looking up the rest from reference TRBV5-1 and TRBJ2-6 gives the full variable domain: KAGVTQTPRYLIKTRGQQVTLSCSPISGHRSVSWYQQTPGQGLQFLFEYFSETQRNKGNFPGRFSGRQFSNSRSEMNVSTLELGDSALYLCASSLGGAGANVLTFGAGSRLTVL.

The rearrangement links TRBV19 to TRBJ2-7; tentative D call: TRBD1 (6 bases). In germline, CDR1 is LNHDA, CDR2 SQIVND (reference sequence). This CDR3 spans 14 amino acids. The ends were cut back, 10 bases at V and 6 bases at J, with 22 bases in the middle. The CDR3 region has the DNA TGTGCCACTTCCCCAGGGGCAGGGTTCGGCGAGCAGTACTTC. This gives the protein CATSPGAGFGEQYF.

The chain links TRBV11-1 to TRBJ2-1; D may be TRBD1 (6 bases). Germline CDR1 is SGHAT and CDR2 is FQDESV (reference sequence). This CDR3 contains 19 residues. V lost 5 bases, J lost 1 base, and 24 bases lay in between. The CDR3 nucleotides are TGTGCCAGCAGCGCCCTTCCGGGGTCGTCTCAGGGGTCCTACAATGAGCAGTTCTTC. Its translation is CASSALPGSSQGSYNEQFF.

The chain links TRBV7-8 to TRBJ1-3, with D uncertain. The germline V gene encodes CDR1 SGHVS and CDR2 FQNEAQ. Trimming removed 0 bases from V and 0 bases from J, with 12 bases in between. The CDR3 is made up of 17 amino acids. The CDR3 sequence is CASSLATWGDSGNTIYF. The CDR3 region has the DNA TGTGCCAGCAGCTTAGCGACGTGGGGAGACTCTGGAAACACCATATATTTT.

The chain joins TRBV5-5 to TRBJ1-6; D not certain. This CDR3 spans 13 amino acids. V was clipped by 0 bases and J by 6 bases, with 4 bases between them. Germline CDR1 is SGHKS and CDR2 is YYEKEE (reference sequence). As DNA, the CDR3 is TGTGCCAGCAGCTTGGGAGGTAATTCACCCCTCCACTTT. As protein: CASSLGGNSPLHF.

CDR3 loop: CASSDRTSGGPKNIQYF. The DNA of the CDR3 is TGTGCCAGCAGCGATCGGACTAGCGGGGGCCCCAAAAACATTCAGTACTTC. The rearrangement joins TRBV7-2 to TRBJ2-4, with 13 bases identical to TRBD2. CDR3 length: 17 residues. Looked up from germline, CDR1 is SGHTA and CDR2 is FQGNSA. Losses at the gene ends were 5 bases for V and 2 bases for J; bases not matched to a gene: 6.